The 27 T cell receptor beta chains below come from one sample, sequenced in a study of OX40 agonist ivuxolimab in advanced cancers. Libraries were prepared by immunoSEQ multiplex PCR; TCRdb keeps only in-frame clonotypes and omits some of them. The data show 45,000 to 50,000 clones, roughly 77% seen once. The specimen was CD4+ or CD8+ T cells sorted from blood, collected in a trial of the OX40 agonist ivuxolimab. These receptors originate from an adult with an advanced solid tumor such as melanoma, head and neck, liver or kidney cancer.

The chain is built from TRBV25-1 and TRBJ2-5; TRBD2 agrees at 7 bases. With 7 bases clipped from V and 4 bases from J, the junction kept 12 bases outside the gene matches. The CDR3 has 15 residues. Germline-derived CDR1 and CDR2 are MGHDK and SYGVNS. CDR3 sequence: CASTARGGVGETQYF. DNA for the CDR3: TGTGCCAGCACCGCCCGGGGAGGGGTAGGAGAGACCCAGTACTTC. Using reference TRBV25-1 and TRBJ2-5 for the parts outside the CDR3, the full variable domain is EADIYQTPRYLVIGTGKKITLECSQTMGHDKMYWYQQDPGMELHLIHYSYGVNSTEKGDLSSESTVSRIRTEHFPLTLESARPSHTSQYLCASTARGGVGETQYFGPGTRLLVL.

The chain has TRBV28 and TRBJ2-7; D is possibly TRBD1 (5 bases). From germline, CDR1 is MDHEN and CDR2 SYDVKM. There are 14 residues in the CDR3. Trimming took off 5 bases at V and 2 bases at J, with 13 bases between the two ends. The CDR3 sequence is CASSDLRVPYEQYF. For the CDR3, the DNA is TGTGCCAGCAGTGACCTCAGGGTCCCCTACGAGCAGTACTTC.

The chain couples TRBV6-5 to TRBJ2-2, with D perhaps being TRBD1 or TRBD2 (5 bases each). The CDR3 runs 15 residues. Deletions cut 3 bases from V and 7 bases from J, with 15 bases between. Germline CDR1 and CDR2: MNHEY and SVGAGI. The CDR3 protein is CASSYSPGSGGELFF. The CDR3 DNA sequence: TGTGCCAGCAGTTATTCCCCAGGGAGCGGCGGGGAGCTGTTTTTT.

This clone was recorded once. The chain couples TRBV7-8 to TRBJ1-1; 9 positions agree with TRBD1. J lost 0 bases, V lost 4 bases, and 0 bases had no gene match. This CDR3 comprises 14 residues. CDR1 SGHVS and CDR2 FQNEAQ come from the germline V gene. CDR3 in DNA: TGTGCCAGCAGCTGGACAGGGGTGAACACTGAAGCTTTCTTT. Its translation: CASSWTGVNTEAFF.

This clone has just a few counts. The V gene is TRBV10-1, the J gene TRBJ1-5; no clear D gene. Trimming stripped 4 bases from V and 7 bases from J, with 11 bases between. In germline, CDR1 is WNHNN, CDR2 SYGVQD (reference sequence). The CDR3 consists of 13 residues. CDR3 region: CASSGNVDQPQHF. In DNA, the CDR3 is TGCGCCAGCAGTGGAAACGTCGACCAGCCCCAGCATTTT.

The J gene is TRBJ1-5, the V gene TRBV28; D is unresolved. The V and J ends lost 5 bases and 10 bases respectively, with 12 bases between them. Germline V CDR1 and CDR2: MDHEN, SYDVKM. The CDR3 is made up of 12 amino acids. CDR3 protein: CASSRRTLPQHF. For the CDR3, the DNA is TGTGCCAGCAGTCGAAGAACGTTACCCCAGCATTTT.

This rearrangement joins TRBV9 to TRBJ2-1, with TRBD2 matching 10 bases. V shed 1 base and J 9 bases; nucleotides not matched to a gene: 4. The length of the CDR3 is 14 residues. Germline V gene lookup returns CDR1 SGDLS and CDR2 YYNGEE. CDR3 sequence reads: CASSVLAGVVEQFF. The CDR3 DNA reads as TGTGCCAGCAGCGTACTAGCGGGAGTGGTTGAGCAGTTCTTC.

The rearrangement uses TRBV7-7 and TRBJ2-7; 7 nucleotides agree with TRBD1. V was clipped by 5 bases and J by 4 bases; unmatched bases: 11. The length of the CDR3 is 15 residues. Germline V gives CDR1 SSHAT, CDR2 FNYEAQ (reference sequence). This CDR3 is CASSPHTQGRYEQYF. CDR3 coding DNA: TGTGCCAGCAGCCCACACACACAGGGGAGATACGAGCAGTACTTC.

The chain combines TRBV5-5 with TRBJ1-3, with no clear D. Germline CDR1 and CDR2: SGHKS and YYEKEE (reference sequence). V was pared by 4 bases and J by 0 bases, with 8 bases between. CDR3 size: 14 residues. CDR3 region: CASSQGFSGNTIYF. In nucleotides, the CDR3 is TGTGCCAGCAGCCAAGGGTTCTCTGGAAACACCATATATTTT.

The rearrangement joins TRBV7-2 to TRBJ1-3, with D uncertain. CDR1 and CDR2 from the germline V gene are SGHTA and FQGNSA. V lost 6 bases and J 0 bases, leaving 21 bases between the germline ends. The CDR3 is 18 residues long. CDR3 protein: CASSPAPGPPFSGNTIYF. Here the CDR3 DNA reads TGTGCCAGCAGTCCTGCGCCAGGTCCTCCTTTCTCTGGAAACACCATATATTTT.

J is TRBJ1-1 and V is TRBV4-3; the D gene is possibly TRBD1 (5 bases). Germline lookup yields CDR1 LGHNA and CDR2 YSLEER. The V and J ends lost 0 bases and 7 bases respectively, with 9 bases between them. This CDR3 comprises 13 residues. The CDR3 DNA reads TGCGCCAGCAGCCAAGATGGGGGGGTTGAAGCTTTCTTT. The encoded protein is CASSQDGGVEAFF.

This chain joins TRBV18 and TRBJ2-7, with 9 bases matching TRBD1. This CDR3 region has 14 residues. Losses at the gene ends were 1 base for V and 5 bases for J; bases not matched to a gene: 3. The germline gives CDR1 KGHSH, CDR2 LQKENI. CDR3 region: CASSPRGQGDEQYF. CDR3 nucleotides: TGTGCCAGCTCACCACGGGGACAGGGCGACGAGCAGTACTTC.

This clone was recorded a few times. V is TRBV6-5 and J is TRBJ2-7, with unresolved D. Germline CDR1 and CDR2: MNHEY and SVGAGI. This CDR3 spans 15 amino acids. The V end was cut by 0 bases, the J end by 1 base, with 10 bases between. This CDR3 reads CASSYSPQTSYEQYF. The CDR3 DNA sequence: TGTGCCAGCAGTTACTCGCCACAGACATCCTACGAGCAGTACTTC.

The V call is TRBV29-1, the J call TRBJ1-5, with a weak D call TRBD1 (5 bases). With 1 base removed from V and 0 bases from J, the gap between germline ends came to 22 bases. This CDR3 region has 19 residues. The germline gives CDR1 SQVTM, CDR2 ANQGSEA. CDR3 sequence reads: CSVEAGRGTHTYSNQPQHF. CDR3 bases: TGCAGCGTTGAAGCGGGCCGGGGGACGCATACCTATAGCAATCAGCCCCAGCATTTT.

The chain couples TRBV9 to TRBJ2-7; TRBD1 agrees at 7 bases. The CDR3 is made up of 16 amino acids. Trimming took 0 bases from V and 0 from J; bases not matched to a gene: 6. CDR1 is SGDLS and CDR2 is YYNGEE in the germline V gene. CDR3: CASSVGIGGGSYEQYF. CDR3 nucleotides: TGTGCCAGCAGCGTAGGGATAGGGGGCGGCTCCTACGAGCAGTACTTC.

V is TRBV7-9 and J is TRBJ1-2; D is perhaps TRBD1 (5 bases). The CDR3 spans 15 residues. Trimming took off 1 base at V and 0 bases at J, with 9 bases between the two ends. The germline V gene has CDR1 SEHNR and CDR2 FQNEAQ (reference sequence). The CDR3 sequence is CASSLDLTANYGYTF. The CDR3, as DNA: TGTGCCAGCAGCTTAGACCTGACAGCTAACTATGGCTACACCTTC.

Here the CDR3 reads CASSPQGGYTEAFF. CDR3 sequence (DNA): TGTGCCAGCTCACCGCAGGGGGGGTACACTGAAGCTTTCTTT. The chain combines TRBV18 with TRBJ1-1; TRBD1 aligns across 7 bases. The germline V gene encodes CDR1 KGHSH and CDR2 LQKENI. V dropped 3 bases and J dropped 3; count of bases not matched to a gene: 4. The CDR3 is 14 amino acids.

The V and J genes are TRBV2 and TRBJ2-3, with TRBD2 matching over 8 bases. Germline V CDR1 and CDR2: SNHLY, FYNNEI. V lost 3 bases to trimming and J lost 1 base; unmatched junction nucleotides: 9. This CDR3 region has 17 residues. The DNA for the CDR3 is TGTGCCAGCAGTGACTCCCCAGCGGGAGAGGGCACAGATACGCAGTATTTT. Translation: CASSDSPAGEGTDTQYF.

The J gene is TRBJ2-5, the V gene TRBV6-4, with 11 bases lining up with TRBD2. CDR1 and CDR2 (germline): MRHNA, SNTAGT. Trimming took 3 bases from V and 2 from J; bases not matched to a gene: 2. The length of the CDR3 is 15 residues. CDR3 protein: CASSEIAGGQETQYF. CDR3 DNA: TGTGCCAGCAGTGAGATAGCGGGAGGGCAAGAGACCCAGTACTTC.

This clone was detected a few times. This chain links TRBV7-2 with TRBJ2-3; D is ambiguous. Germline CDR1 and CDR2: SGHTA and FQGNSA. V lost 0 bases and J 4 bases, leaving 8 bases between the germline ends. There are 14 residues in the CDR3. The CDR3 region is CASSLALEADTQYF. Here the CDR3 DNA reads TGTGCCAGCAGCTTAGCGCTTGAGGCAGATACGCAGTATTTT.

The chain couples TRBV6-5 to TRBJ1-4, with D uncertain. Germline V lookup: CDR1 MNHEY, CDR2 SVGAGI. The CDR3 spans 14 residues. Trimming stripped 6 bases from V and 4 bases from J, with 12 bases between. CDR3 sequence: CASRVDGNNEKLFF. In DNA form, the CDR3 reads TGTGCCAGCAGGGTGGACGGGAATAATGAAAAACTGTTTTTT.

V and J are TRBV30 and TRBJ2-5, with 10 bases lining up with TRBD2. Germline V gene lookup returns CDR1 GTSNPN and CDR2 SVGIG (reference sequence). J gave up 4 bases and V 5 bases, and 10 bases lay outside the gene matches. There are 15 residues in the CDR3. The CDR3 nucleotides read TGTGCCTGGGAGGAAACTAGCGGGGCCGTAGAGACCCAGTACTTC. Translation gives CAWEETSGAVETQYF.

This chain links TRBV5-4 with TRBJ2-7; 9 bases align to TRBD2. V dropped 3 bases and J dropped 3; count of bases not matched to a gene: 4. This CDR3 region has 14 residues. Per germline, CDR1 SGHNT and CDR2 YYREEE (reference sequence). The CDR3 sequence: CASSSRTSDYEQYF. The CDR3 coding sequence is TGTGCCAGCAGCTCGCGGACTAGCGACTACGAGCAGTACTTC.

The V call is TRBV7-2, the J call TRBJ2-2; 8 bases line up with TRBD2. The CDR3 consists of 16 residues. Germline loops: CDR1 SGHTA, CDR2 FQGNSA. The J segment lost 0 bases and the V segment lost 5 bases, leaving 5 bases of the junction unmatched. The CDR3 loop is CASSPRGGSNTGELFF. In nucleotides, the CDR3 is TGTGCCAGCAGCCCCCGGGGGGGATCGAACACCGGGGAGCTGTTTTTT.

This clone appeared a few times. V gene TRBV30 combines with J gene TRBJ2-1; TRBD2 matches at 8 bases. V was pared by 4 bases and J by 5 bases, with 19 bases of the junction left unmatched. Germline CDR1 reads GTSNPN; CDR2 reads SVGIG (reference sequence). The CDR3 sequence is 18 residues long. The CDR3 sequence: CAWTLSWTSPQIHNEQFF. Here the CDR3 DNA reads TGTGCCTGGACCCTCTCATGGACTAGCCCCCAAATTCACAATGAGCAGTTCTTC. The full variable domain, in which reference TRBV30 and TRBJ2-1 provide the parts outside the CDR3, is SQTIHQWPATLVQPVGSPLSLECTVEGTSNPNLYWYRQAAGRGLQLLFYSVGIGQISSEVPQNLSASRPQDRQFILSSKKLLLSDSGFYLCAWTLSWTSPQIHNEQFFGPGTRLTVL.

The chain links TRBV19 to TRBJ2-2, with 7 bases identical to TRBD2. V was clipped by 7 bases and J by 6 bases; unmatched bases: 5. The CDR3 contains 13 residues. The V gene's germline CDR1 is LNHDA and CDR2 SQIVND (reference sequence). CDR3 residues: CASTGLVAGELFF. The CDR3, as DNA: TGTGCCAGTACCGGACTAGTGGCCGGGGAGCTGTTTTTT. The full variable domain, completed using reference TRBV19 and TRBJ2-2, is DGGITQSPKYLFRKEGQNVTLSCEQNLNHDAMYWYRQDPGQGLRLIYYSQIVNDFQKGDIAEGYSVSREKKESFPLTVTSAQKNPTAFYLCASTGLVAGELFFGEGSRLTVL.

J is TRBJ1-1 and V is TRBV5-4; 8 nucleotides agree with TRBD1. CDR3 size: 14 residues. Looked up from germline, CDR1 is SGHNT and CDR2 is YYREEE (reference sequence). The ends lost 0 bases at V and 4 bases at J; junction bases unmatched: 2. This chain's CDR3 is CASSLEQGGTEAFF. As DNA, the CDR3 is TGTGCCAGCAGCTTGGAACAGGGGGGCACTGAAGCTTTCTTT.